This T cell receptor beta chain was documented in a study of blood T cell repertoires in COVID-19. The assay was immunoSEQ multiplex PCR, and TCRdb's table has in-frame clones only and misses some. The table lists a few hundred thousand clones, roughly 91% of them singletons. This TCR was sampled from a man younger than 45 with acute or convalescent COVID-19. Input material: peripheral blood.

The CDR3, as DNA: TGTGCCAGCAACAGGGACAGGTACTATGGCTACACCTTC. Translated, it gives CASNRDRYYGYTF. The chain carries TRBV5-4 and TRBJ1-2; 8 nucleotides align to TRBD1. CDR1 is SGHNT and CDR2 is YYREEE in the germline V gene (reference sequence). This CDR3 is built from 13 residues. Trimming cost V 6 bases and J 3 bases; bases outside gene matches: 4.